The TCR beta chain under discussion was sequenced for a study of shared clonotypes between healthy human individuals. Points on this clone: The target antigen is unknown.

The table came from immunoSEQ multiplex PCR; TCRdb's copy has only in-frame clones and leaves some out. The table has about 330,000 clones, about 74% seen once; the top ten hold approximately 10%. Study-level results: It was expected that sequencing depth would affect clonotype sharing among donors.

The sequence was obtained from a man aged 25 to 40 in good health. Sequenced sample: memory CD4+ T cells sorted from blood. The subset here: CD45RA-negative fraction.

CDR3 DNA: TGTGCCAGCAGCGGTGAAACCGGGGAGCTGTTTTTT. The encoded protein is CASSGETGELFF. The V and J genes are TRBV2 and TRBJ2-2; no reliable D call. Germline V CDR1 and CDR2: SNHLY, FYNNEI. The V gene lost 6 bases and the J gene lost 5 bases, with 7 bases spanning the gap. CDR3 size: 12 residues.